Presented here are 3 T cell receptor beta chains from one specimen sequenced in a study of post-analysis software for immune sequencing data. Their recognized antigens are unknown. Study outcomes and limitations: Higher frequency in patients than in controls was seen for several TRBV segments, with TRBV5-6, TRBV5-1 and TRBV20-1 among them.

Presence of unique molecular identifiers characterized the TCR beta cDNA libraries. TCRdb re-derived calls from the PCR reads in MiXCR, one entry per CDR3 protein. The table shows around 500,000 distinct CDR3 sequences, with about a third occurring only once. Sequencing was done on a sample of blood. These receptor sequences come from a girl aged 2-17 years with multiple sclerosis.

The sample holds a few counts of this clonotype. The chain recombines TRBV9 with TRBJ2-3; 9 bases are a match to TRBD1. CDR1 and CDR2 from the germline V gene are SGDLS and YYNGEE. The CDR3 loop spans 16 amino acids. Unmatched junction bases numbered 6, after V lost 4 bases and J lost 0 bases. CDR3 loop: CASSSRTGDSTDTQYF. The CDR3 bases are TGTGCCAGCAGCAGTCGGACAGGGGACAGCACAGATACGCAGTATTTT.

The gene calls are TRBV20-1 and TRBJ1-5; 7 nucleotides line up with TRBD1. V lost 5 bases, J lost 8 bases, and 15 bases stayed unmatched. Germline V gene lookup returns CDR1 DFQATT and CDR2 SNEGSKA (reference sequence). CDR3 length equals 15 residues. This CDR3 reads CSARSKQGLYEPQHF. The CDR3 nucleotides are TGCAGTGCTCGATCCAAACAGGGGCTGTATGAGCCCCAGCATTTT.

This clonotype occurred a few times. V usage is TRBV7-2 and J usage is TRBJ2-3; TRBD2 matches at 13 bases. The CDR3 runs 17 residues. With 4 bases clipped from V and 3 bases from J, the junction kept 7 bases outside the gene matches. The germline V gene has CDR1 SGHTA and CDR2 FQGNSA. The CDR3 sequence is CASSSLLGLAGTDTQYF. DNA of the CDR3: TGTGCCAGCAGCTCCCTCCTGGGACTAGCGGGGACAGATACGCAGTATTTT.